One and the same sample provided the 16 T cell receptor beta chains below, sequenced in a study of spatial heterogeneity in lung cancer. Via MiXCR, TCRdb re-called the 5' RACE reads, giving one row per CDR3 protein. There are roughly 79,000 distinct CDR3 sequences in the sample; 8% occur only once, and under 8% lies in the top ten. Documented time point: sample taken at primary tumor resection. The sequencing used PBMCs, collected at surgery. These receptors were taken from a male donor with early-stage non-small cell lung cancer.

This sequence joins TRBV23-1 and TRBJ2-7, with 9 bases identical to TRBD1. TRBV23-1 qualifies as an ORF whose function is uncertain. The CDR3 totals 16 residues. V lost 6 bases to trimming and J lost 3 bases; unmatched junction nucleotides: 12. The CDR3 DNA reads as TGCGCCAGCAGCCGGCCCACGACAGGGGGGCTCTACGAGCAGTACTTC. It codes for CASSRPTTGGLYEQYF.

This clonotype was detected many times. The rearrangement joins TRBV6-2 or TRBV6-3 to TRBJ1-5, with 9 bases lining up with TRBD1. Trimming at V came to 6 bases and at J to 5 bases, leaving 2 bases not matched to a gene. Germline values: CDR1 MNHEY, CDR2 SVGEGT. This CDR3 has 13 amino acids. CDR3 amino acids: CASRWTGDQPQHF. The DNA of the CDR3 is TGTGCCAGCAGATGGACAGGGGATCAGCCCCAGCATTTT.

This clonotype was seen repeatedly, ten times or more. The chain is built from TRBV24-1 and TRBJ2-3; a possible D gene is TRBD1 (5 bases). Germline V lookup: CDR1 KGHDR, CDR2 SFDVKD. V was clipped by 7 bases and J by 3 bases, with 10 bases between them. This CDR3 contains 13 residues. For the CDR3, the DNA is TGTGCCACCAGCCAGGGTACTACAGATACGCAGTATTTT. Amino acids: CATSQGTTDTQYF.

This clonotype was observed at least ten times. This chain connects TRBV12-3 or TRBV12-4 to TRBJ2-7, with 11 nucleotides matching TRBD2. The CDR3 spans 14 residues. J was trimmed by 2 bases and V by 5 bases; bases with no gene match: 2. The CDR3 is CASSLLAGAYEQYF. CDR3 nucleotides: TGTGCCAGCAGTCTACTAGCGGGGGCCTACGAGCAGTACTTC.

In its sample, this clonotype was seen many times. This rearrangement joins TRBV20-1 to TRBJ2-3; D is possibly TRBD2 (6 bases). Germline CDR1 reads DFQATT; CDR2 reads SNEGSKA (reference sequence). This CDR3 is 13 amino acids long. Trimming took off 3 bases at V and 2 bases at J, with 9 bases between the two ends. CDR3 nucleotides: TGCAGTGCTAGTGCACTAGCCACAGATACGCAGTATTTT. Protein sequence: CSASALATDTQYF.

This clonotype was observed a few times. The chain couples TRBV19 to TRBJ1-5; D remains ambiguous. Germline-derived CDR1 and CDR2 are LNHDA and SQIVND (reference sequence). This CDR3 is built from 12 residues. Deletions cut 1 base from V and 6 bases from J, with 4 bases between. The CDR3 loop reads CASSIGAQPQHF. CDR3 DNA sequence: TGTGCCAGTAGTATAGGGGCTCAGCCCCAGCATTTT.

This clonotype was found a few times. The J gene is TRBJ1-2, the V gene TRBV5-6; D not resolved. V lost 0 bases and J lost 0, with 6 bases in between. The CDR3 has 14 amino acids. Looked up from germline, CDR1 is SGHDT and CDR2 is YYEEEE. In DNA form, the CDR3 reads TGTGCCAGCAGCTTGGGCGCAGCTAACTATGGCTACACCTTC. Translating it yields CASSLGAANYGYTF.

This clonotype was seen ten or more times. The V and J genes are TRBV4-2 and TRBJ2-7, with TRBD1 identical over 12 bases. Germline V gene data show CDR1 as LGHNA and CDR2 as YNFKEQ. With 0 bases clipped from V and 6 bases from J, the junction kept 6 bases outside the gene matches. This CDR3 contains 16 residues. CDR3 sequence: CASSQDGTGGYGEQYF. The CDR3 nucleotides read TGTGCCAGCAGCCAAGATGGGACAGGGGGCTATGGCGAGCAGTACTTC.

The rearrangement uses TRBV5-4 and TRBJ1-1; TRBD1 might be the D (6 bases). The CDR3 length is 14 residues. The germline V gene encodes CDR1 SGHNT and CDR2 YYREEE (reference sequence). V was cut by 4 bases and J by 7 bases, with 17 bases left in between. The CDR3 reads CASSPTGEDGEAFF. CDR3 coding DNA: TGTGCCAGCAGCCCGACAGGAGAGGATGGTGAAGCTTTCTTT.

The table lists this clonotype with many counts. V is TRBV5-4 and J is TRBJ2-5, with D possibly TRBD1 on 6 matching bases. V gave up 0 bases and J gave up 1 base, with 7 bases separating them. CDR1 is SGHNT, CDR2 YYREEE, per germline (reference sequence). The CDR3 consists of 14 residues. The CDR3 sequence: CASSLADSQETQYF. Here the CDR3 DNA reads TGTGCCAGCAGCTTGGCGGACAGCCAAGAGACCCAGTACTTC.

There are many counts of this clonotype. The CDR3 here is CSARAEGAGYEQYF. The CDR3 nucleotides read TGCAGTGCTAGAGCCGAGGGGGCAGGGTACGAGCAGTACTTC. The chain is built from TRBV20-1 and TRBJ2-7; TRBD1 agrees at 7 bases. In germline, CDR1 is DFQATT, CDR2 SNEGSKA (reference sequence). Unmatched junction bases numbered 7, after V lost 1 base and J lost 4 bases. This CDR3 region has 14 residues.

The table lists this clonotype with a few counts. The J gene is TRBJ1-1, the V gene TRBV15; D unclear. The CDR3 spans 14 residues. Per the germline V gene, CDR1 is LNHNV and CDR2 is YYDKDF (reference sequence). Deletions cut 0 bases from V and 1 base from J, with 6 bases between. CDR3 amino acids: CATSRDVGNTEAFF. The CDR3 nucleotides are TGTGCCACCAGCAGAGACGTTGGGAACACTGAAGCTTTCTTT.

This clonotype was counted at least ten times. The chain couples TRBV29-1 to TRBJ1-1; TRBD1 agrees at 10 bases. CDR1 and CDR2 (germline): SQVTM, ANQGSEA. The CDR3 contains 15 residues. Unmatched junction bases numbered 13, after V lost 6 bases and J lost 6 bases. The CDR3 is CSVHGQGGVWAEAFF. CDR3 in DNA: TGCAGCGTCCACGGACAGGGGGGGGTGTGGGCTGAAGCTTTCTTT.

In its sample, this clonotype was seen many times. The rearrangement links TRBV29-1 to TRBJ1-1; D is undetermined. The CDR3 contains 14 residues. The ends were cut back, 0 bases at V and 0 bases at J, with 8 bases in the middle. Germline CDR1 SQVTM, CDR2 ANQGSEA. The CDR3 DNA is TGCAGCGTTGAAGAATGGGCTATGAACACTGAAGCTTTCTTT. Its protein product is CSVEEWAMNTEAFF. The variable domain in full, completed from reference TRBV29-1 and TRBJ1-1, reads SAVISQKPSRDICQRGTSLTIQCQVDSQVTMMFWYRQQPGQSLTLIATANQGSEATYESGFVIDKFPISRPNLTFSTLTVSNMSPEDSSIYLCSVEEWAMNTEAFFGQGTRLTVV.

The chain couples TRBV7-9 to TRBJ1-5; TRBD1 aligns across 8 bases. The germline CDR1 and CDR2 sequences are SEHNR and FQNEAQ (reference sequence). The length of the CDR3 is 15 residues. V shed 4 bases and J 3 bases; nucleotides not matched to a gene: 5. In DNA, the CDR3 is TGTGCCAGCAGCTCGGACAGGGCTTTCAATCAGCCCCAGCATTTT. Translation gives CASSSDRAFNQPQHF.

This clonotype has a count of ten or more. The chain joins TRBV20-1 to TRBJ2-1; D may be TRBD2 (6 bases). The germline V and J ends were trimmed by 0 bases and 7 bases, with 13 bases remaining between them. The germline V gene encodes CDR1 DFQATT and CDR2 SNEGSKA (reference sequence). The CDR3 has 14 residues. The CDR3 protein is CSARDRTGVNEQFF. The CDR3 region has the DNA TGCAGTGCTAGAGATCGTACGGGAGTTAATGAGCAGTTCTTC.